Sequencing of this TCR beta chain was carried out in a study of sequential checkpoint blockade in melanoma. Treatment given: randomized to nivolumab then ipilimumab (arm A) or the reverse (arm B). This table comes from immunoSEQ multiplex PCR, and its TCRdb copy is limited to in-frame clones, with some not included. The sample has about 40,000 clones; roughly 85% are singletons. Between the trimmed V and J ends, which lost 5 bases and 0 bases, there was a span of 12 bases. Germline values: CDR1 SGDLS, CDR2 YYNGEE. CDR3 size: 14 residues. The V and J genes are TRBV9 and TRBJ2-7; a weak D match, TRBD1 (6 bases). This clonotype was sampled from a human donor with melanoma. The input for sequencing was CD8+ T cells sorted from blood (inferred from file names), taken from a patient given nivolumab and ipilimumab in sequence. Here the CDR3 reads CASSLTGRSYEQYF. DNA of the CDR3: TGTGCCAGCAGTCTTACAGGGCGCTCCTACGAGCAGTACTTC.